This T cell receptor (beta chain) was sequenced during a study of cytomegalovirus exposure and HLA in healthy donors. Study-wide points: The study dropped some indistinguishable V segments, TRBV6-2 and TRBV6-3 among them. DRB1 had the most TCR associations and HLA-C the fewest, a later analysis found, with rates varying by HLA locus.

Concerning this clone: The antigen is undetermined.

This CDR3 is 15 amino acids long. CDR1 SNHLY and CDR2 FYNNEI come from the germline V gene. J gave up 7 bases and V 6 bases, and 11 bases lay outside the gene matches. The PCR had 60 Vbeta and 13 Jbeta primers. The protocol was immunoSEQ multiplex PCR, while the TCRdb copy is restricted to in-frame clones and leaves out a portion. The sample yields under 100,000 clones, under 90% seen once. The clonotype comes from a woman aged 65 to 85 in good health and CMV-seropositive. The V gene is TRBV2, the J gene TRBJ2-7; 11 nucleotides agree with TRBD2. The sequenced sample consisted of PBMCs. CDR3 in amino acids: CASSLLAGAAEEQYF. CDR3 DNA: TGTGCCAGCAGCCTACTAGCGGGAGCGGCGGAAGAGCAGTACTTC.